This T cell receptor (beta chain) is from a study of cytomegalovirus exposure and HLA in healthy donors. Looking at the study overall: The platform used for the approximately 130 validation repertoires matched that of the 500 to 850 first-cohort repertoires, a later analysis reported.

V lost 4 bases to trimming and J lost 5 bases; unmatched junction nucleotides: 6. This CDR3 has 15 residues. Germline CDR1 and CDR2: SGHRS and YFSETQ. With regard to this clone: Its antigen is unidentified.

TCRdb's copy holds only in-frame clones and misses some; the assay was immunoSEQ multiplex PCR. The sample comprises some 140,000 clones, about 87% of which are singletons, and less than 7% rests with the top ten. Donors came from a validation cohort of approximately 110 subjects, distinct from the first 666-subject cohort. Study-wide findings and caveats: According to a subsequent analysis, TCR clusters identified in the first cohort showed a tendency to co-occur across the 100 to 150 validation repertoires. CMV antigen specificity was confirmed in vitro for a few CMV-associated chains.

The sequence came from a woman between 25 and 40 years old in good health and CMV-seropositive. Source material: PBMCs. The genes are TRBV5-1 and TRBJ2-1; 10 positions agree with TRBD2. The CDR3 DNA reads TGCGCCAGCAGCCTGGTGGGACTAGCGAACAATGAGCAGTTCTTC. Translated, it gives CASSLVGLANNEQFF. Variable domain in full (rest from reference TRBV5-1 and TRBJ2-1): KAGVTQTPRYLIKTRGQQVTLSCSPISGHRSVSWYQQTPGQGLQFLFEYFSETQRNKGNFPGRFSGRQFSNSRSEMNVSTLELGDSALYLCASSLVGLANNEQFFGPGTRLTVL.